A single sample gave rise to the 17 T cell receptor beta chains below, sequenced in a study of cytomegalovirus exposure and HLA in healthy donors. It was with 60 Vbeta and 13 Jbeta primers that the PCR ran. Sequenced by immunoSEQ multiplex PCR; TCRdb stores in-frame clones only, minus some. Here the sample spans roughly 150,000 clones, 70% to 85% being singletons. Material: PBMCs. Source of these receptors: a male donor in good health and CMV-seronegative.

This clone has just a few counts. CDR3 DNA sequence: TGTGCCAGCAGCTTTCTAGCGGGAGTCTACAATGAGCAGTTCTTC. Encoded protein: CASSFLAGVYNEQFF. V and J are TRBV7-2 and TRBJ2-1; TRBD2 agrees at 10 bases. This CDR3 has 15 residues. V shed 3 bases and J 3 bases; nucleotides not matched to a gene: 2. Germline CDR1 and CDR2: SGHTA and FQGNSA.

This chain links TRBV30 with TRBJ1-5; D not certain. CDR1 is GTSNPN and CDR2 is SVGIG in the germline V gene (reference sequence). The ends were cut back, 0 bases at V and 12 bases at J, with 15 bases in the middle. The CDR3 runs to 13 residues. The CDR3 region is CAWSVRSAGNQHF. In DNA, the CDR3 is TGTGCCTGGAGTGTAAGGTCGGCGGGGAACCAGCATTTT. Filled out from reference TRBV30 and TRBJ1-5, the complete variable domain reads SQTIHQWPATLVQPVGSPLSLECTVEGTSNPNLYWYRQAAGRGLQLLFYSVGIGQISSEVPQNLSASRPQDRQFILSSKKLLLSDSGFYLCAWSVRSAGNQHFGDGTRLSIL.

The chain couples TRBV28 to TRBJ2-7; 8 bases agree with TRBD1. The germline V gene encodes CDR1 MDHEN and CDR2 SYDVKM. CDR3 length: 13 amino acids. V shed 3 bases and J 4 bases; nucleotides not matched to a gene: 2. The CDR3 sequence is CASSLGQVYEQYF. The CDR3 nucleotides are TGTGCCAGCAGTTTGGGACAGGTTTACGAGCAGTACTTC.

V usage is TRBV7-3 and J usage is TRBJ2-1, with 7 nucleotides matching TRBD2. This CDR3 region has 15 residues. The V gene's germline CDR1 is SGHTA and CDR2 FQGTGA. The J segment lost 7 bases and the V segment lost 3 bases, leaving 9 bases of the junction unmatched. The chain's CDR3 is CASSFGREAGNEQFF. The CDR3 DNA reads as TGTGCCAGCAGCTTTGGCCGGGAGGCTGGGAATGAGCAGTTCTTC. Combining the CDR3 with reference TRBV7-3 and TRBJ2-1 gives the whole variable domain GAGVSQTPSNKVTEKGKYVELRCDPISGHTALYWYRQSLGQGPEFLIYFQGTGAADDSGLPNDRFFAVRPEGSVSTLKIQRTERGDSAVYLCASSFGREAGNEQFFGPGTRLTVL.

The chain links TRBV7-2 to TRBJ2-7, with D maybe TRBD1 (6 bases). Germline values: CDR1 SGHTA, CDR2 FQGNSA. Trimming removed 3 bases at V and 9 bases at J, with 21 bases between. The CDR3 runs to 15 residues. The CDR3 loop is CASSFPELQGYRQYF. The CDR3 bases are TGTGCCAGCAGCTTCCCAGAGCTCCAGGGGTATCGGCAGTACTTC.

The chain links TRBV6-6 to TRBJ2-5; 10 nucleotides line up with TRBD2. The DNA end is a closer match to TRBJ2-7, so the J assignment may be wrong. The germline V gene encodes CDR1 MNHNY and CDR2 SVGAGI (reference sequence). This CDR3 has 14 residues. CDR3 sequence: CASSPGLADYEQYF. The CDR3 region has the DNA TGTGCCAGCAGTCCCGGACTAGCGGATTACGAGCAGTACTTC.

The chain couples TRBV19 to TRBJ2-2; 7 bases align to TRBD2. J gave up 0 bases and V 0 bases, and 1 base lay outside the gene matches. Germline assignment: CDR1 LNHDA and CDR2 SQIVND (reference sequence). This CDR3 has 16 amino acids. CDR3 protein: CASSIDLAANTGELFF. The DNA for the CDR3 is TGTGCCAGTAGTATAGATCTAGCGGCGAACACCGGGGAGCTGTTTTTT. The full variable domain, in which reference TRBV19 and TRBJ2-2 provide the parts outside the CDR3, is DGGITQSPKYLFRKEGQNVTLSCEQNLNHDAMYWYRQDPGQGLRLIYYSQIVNDFQKGDIAEGYSVSREKKESFPLTVTSAQKNPTAFYLCASSIDLAANTGELFFGEGSRLTVL.

This rearrangement joins TRBV7-2 to TRBJ2-7; 10 bases fit TRBD2. The trim removed 1 base at V and 5 bases at J, leaving 8 bases unmatched. Germline V gene data show CDR1 as SGHTA and CDR2 as FQGNSA. CDR3 length equals 16 residues. In nucleotides, the CDR3 is TGTGCCAGCAGCTTAGAGTTCCTAGCGGGAGTGCACGAGCAGTACTTC. It specifies CASSLEFLAGVHEQYF.

This clone was detected a few times. CDR3 DNA sequence: TGTGCCAGCAGTTTGTCTCTAGCGGGAGGGGGGGCCTACGAGCAGTACTTC. Amino acids: CASSLSLAGGGAYEQYF. The V gene is TRBV27, the J gene TRBJ2-7; 12 positions match TRBD2. The germline V gene has CDR1 MNHEY and CDR2 SMNVEV (reference sequence). V lost 3 bases, J lost 2 bases, and 8 bases stayed unmatched. This CDR3 contains 17 residues.

Only a few counts were recorded for this clone. A junction end diverges from the germline sequence, so it may reflect a read error. The V and J genes are TRBV5-4 and TRBJ2-2, with TRBD2 matching over 7 bases. In germline, CDR1 is SGHNT, CDR2 YYREEE (reference sequence). The CDR3 is 18 amino acids. Here the CDR3 DNA reads TGTGCCAGCAGTTTGGGGGGTGGGCGGGAGTCGAACACCGGGGAGCTGTTTTTT. Protein product: CASSLGGGRESNTGELFF.

In DNA, the CDR3 is TGTGCCAGCAGCCCCTTGCGGGCCCTGAGGTACGAGCAGTACTTC. Translation gives CASSPLRALRYEQYF. The V and J genes are TRBV7-8 and TRBJ2-7; perhaps TRBD2 as D (5 bases). The CDR3 totals 15 residues. CDR1 and CDR2 (germline): SGHVS, FQNEAQ. Between the trimmed V and J ends, which lost 5 bases and 4 bases, there was a span of 18 bases.

The chain carries TRBV5-1 and TRBJ2-5; 16 nucleotides align to TRBD2. CDR3 length equals 17 residues. V shed 4 bases, J shed 5 bases, and the junction held 8 bases outside the gene matches. Germline CDR1 SGHRS, CDR2 YFSETQ. CDR3 nucleotides: TGCGCCAGCAGCATGGGACTAGCGGGAGGGCCCGGGGAGACCCAGTACTTC. As protein: CASSMGLAGGPGETQYF. Complete variable domain (other parts from reference TRBV5-1 and TRBJ2-5): KAGVTQTPRYLIKTRGQQVTLSCSPISGHRSVSWYQQTPGQGLQFLFEYFSETQRNKGNFPGRFSGRQFSNSRSEMNVSTLELGDSALYLCASSMGLAGGPGETQYFGPGTRLLVL.

The chain joins TRBV5-1 to TRBJ2-1, with TRBD2 as a possible D gene (5 bases). This CDR3 region has 14 residues. Trimming pared 2 bases from V and 2 bases from J, leaving 8 bases between. Germline V lookup: CDR1 SGHRS, CDR2 YFSETQ. The CDR3 reads CASSFEGAYNEQFF. CDR3 coding DNA: TGCGCCAGCAGCTTTGAGGGAGCCTACAATGAGCAGTTCTTC.

V and J are TRBV7-8 and TRBJ2-7, with 9 bases that match TRBD1. Germline loops: CDR1 SGHVS, CDR2 FQNEAQ. With 4 bases clipped from V and 6 bases from J, the junction kept 1 base outside the gene matches. The length of the CDR3 is 12 residues. The chain's CDR3 is CASSWDRVEQYF. The CDR3 DNA sequence: TGTGCCAGCAGCTGGGACAGGGTCGAGCAGTACTTC.

V and J are TRBV5-1 and TRBJ1-1; TRBD1 matches at 7 bases. The germline CDR1 and CDR2 sequences are SGHRS and YFSETQ. The CDR3 is 15 residues long. The trim removed 0 bases at V and 3 bases at J, leaving 5 bases unmatched. As DNA, the CDR3 is TGCGCCAGCAGCTTGGCCGGGCAGGGGGACACTGAAGCTTTCTTT. Translation gives CASSLAGQGDTEAFF.

The chain joins TRBV5-1 to TRBJ1-4; no firm D call. The CDR3 length is 17 residues. V shed 1 base and J shed 0 bases, with 13 bases lying between them. Germline CDR1 SGHRS, CDR2 YFSETQ. CDR3 DNA sequence: TGCGCCAGCAGCTTGAGCTTAACCGCATCAACTAATGAAAAACTGTTTTTT. Its protein product is CASSLSLTASTNEKLFF.

This clone has more than one count but fewer than ten. The chain uses TRBV5-1 and TRBJ2-5; no clear D. The CDR3 runs to 12 residues. V was pared by 2 bases and J by 9 bases, with 11 bases between. The germline V gene encodes CDR1 SGHRS and CDR2 YFSETQ. CDR3 sequence: CASSLIPGSQYF. The CDR3 DNA reads TGCGCCAGCAGCTTAATCCCCGGGTCCCAGTACTTC.